These T cell receptor beta chains were read from a single sample in a study of a mutant IDH1 vaccine in newly diagnosed glioma. TCRdb's table, derived via immunoSEQ multiplex PCR, lists solely in-frame clones and lacks some. This table has tens of thousands of clones, roughly 80% appearing once. These receptors have no identified antigens. This sample comprised PBMCs, obtained from a glioma patient whose treatment included an IDH1 peptide vaccine. All receptors come from a woman aged 45-65 years with glioma. Both conserved end residues are part of each CDR3. D genes are given only for firm matches. Clone size is given for some rows only: seen once, a few or many times, or a class if the clone is expanded.

. | TRBJ1-1 | TRBV19 | . | CATGLGRGTEAFF | TGTGCCACCGGATTGGGCAGGGGCACTGAAGCTTTCTTT
. | TRBJ2-4 | TRBV9 | . | CASSVDTDIQYF | TGTGCCAGCAGCGTGGACACTGACATTCAGTACTTC
. | TRBJ2-3 | TRBV5-1 | . | CASSLGQSTDTQYF | TGCGCCAGCAGCTTGGGCCAGAGCACAGATACGCAGTATTTT
TRBD1 | TRBJ1-2 | TRBV28 | once | CASHRGRGTYGYTF | TGTGCCAGCCACAGGGGGCGGGGAACGTATGGCTACACCTTC
TRBD1 | TRBJ1-1 | TRBV6-5 | . | CASREQGMVTEAFF | TGTGCCAGCAGGGAACAGGGGATGGTCACTGAAGCTTTCTTT
. | TRBJ2-7 | TRBV28 | once | CASRLGIYEQYF | TGTGCCAGCAGATTAGGGATCTACGAGCAGTACTTC
. | TRBJ1-4 | TRBV2 | . | CASKDPHEKLFF | TGTGCCAGCAAGGACCCTCATGAAAAACTGTTTTTT
. | TRBJ1-4 | TRBV28 | . | CASSLGDTMGEKLFF | TGTGCCAGCAGTTTGGGGGACACTATGGGAGAAAAACTGTTTTTT
TRBD2 | TRBJ2-1 | TRBV5-4 | . | CASSLFGGDEQFF | TGTGCCAGCAGCTTGTTCGGGGGGGATGAGCAGTTCTTC
. | TRBJ1-5 | TRBV19 | few | CASNNRPTNQPQHF | TGTGCCAGTAACAACAGGCCAACCAATCAGCCCCAGCATTTT
. | TRBJ2-6 | TRBV30 | . | CAWSRASGANVLTF | TGTGCCTGGAGTAGGGCTTCTGGGGCCAACGTCCTGACTTTC
. | TRBJ1-1 | TRBV7-3 | few | CASSLATGGNTEAFF | TGTGCCAGCAGCTTGGCGACAGGCGGGAACACTGAAGCTTTCTTT
TRBD1 | TRBJ2-5 | TRBV5-1 | . | CASSDGTGGETQYF | TGCGCCAGCAGCGACGGAACAGGGGGAGAGACCCAGTACTTC
. | TRBJ1-5 | TRBV28 | . | CASSLFDGPQHF | TGTGCCAGCAGTTTATTCGACGGGCCCCAGCATTTT
. | TRBJ2-6 | TRBV5-4 | . | CASSFVLMGIGAGANVLTF | TGTGCCAGCAGCTTCGTACTTATGGGGATTGGTGCTGGGGCCAACGTCCTGACTTTC
TRBD1 | TRBJ1-2 | TRBV9 | once | CASSALGQNYGYTF | TGTGCCAGCAGCGCGCTGGGACAGAACTATGGCTACACCTTC
. | TRBJ1-1 | TRBV19 | . | CASNKDRGLTNTEAFF | TGTGCCAGTAATAAAGACAGAGGGCTGACGAACACTGAAGCTTTCTTT
TRBD2 | TRBJ2-3 | TRBV6-5 | . | CASSYGGVSTDTQYF | TGTGCCAGCAGTTATGGGGGGGTTAGCACAGATACGCAGTATTTT
. | TRBJ2-1 | TRBV5-1 | . | CASSPDGVYNEQFF | TGCGCCAGCAGCCCGGACGGGGTCTACAATGAGCAGTTCTTC
. | TRBJ2-7 | TRBV7-2 | . | CATLKGGGSYEQYF | TGTGCCACCTTAAAGGGGGGCGGCTCCTACGAGCAGTACTTC
TRBD1 | TRBJ2-4 | TRBV7-9 | . | CASSSTGVGDIQYF | TGTGCCAGCAGCTCAACAGGGGTGGGGGACATTCAGTACTTC
. | TRBJ1-1 | TRBV6-5 | . | CASSYSGTTNTEAFF | TGTGCCAGCAGTTACTCCGGGACGACGAACACTGAAGCTTTCTTT
TRBD1 | TRBJ2-5 | TRBV29-1 | . | CSLTLGQGWETQYF | TGCAGCCTTACCTTGGGACAGGGCTGGGAGACCCAGTACTTC
. | TRBJ2-7 | TRBV2 | once | CASSEGPPNRYEQYF | TGTGCCAGCAGTGAAGGTCCTCCGAATCGATACGAGCAGTACTTC
TRBD1 | TRBJ1-2 | TRBV6-6 | . | CASSSRDSYGYTF | TGTGCCAGCAGTTCTCGGGACAGTTATGGCTACACCTTC
TRBD1 | TRBJ2-5 | TRBV27 | few | CASSSGTGGVETQYF | TGTGCCAGCAGTTCCGGGACAGGGGGCGTGGAGACCCAGTACTTC
TRBD1 | TRBJ1-4 | TRBV6-6 | . | CASSRQGKDEKLFF | TGTGCCAGCAGTCGACAGGGGAAAGATGAAAAACTGTTTTTT
TRBD1 | TRBJ1-4 | TRBV29-1 | once | CSGKGQGNGKLFF | TGCAGCGGGAAAGGACAGGGTAATGGAAAACTGTTTTTT
. | TRBJ1-5 | TRBV19 | . | CASSIRWEKGNQPQHF | TGTGCCAGTAGTATAAGGTGGGAAAAAGGCAATCAGCCCCAGCATTTT
. | TRBJ1-3 | TRBV5-4 | few | CASSLDSYSGNTIYF | TGTGCCAGCAGCTTGGACAGTTACTCTGGAAACACCATATATTTT
. | TRBJ2-1 | TRBV7-9 | . | CASSLMLGPYNEQFF | TGTGCCAGCAGCTTAATGTTGGGGCCTTACAATGAGCAGTTCTTC
TRBD1 | TRBJ1-1 | TRBV11-2 | . | CASSPRTGPNTEAFF | TGTGCCAGCAGCCCCCGGACAGGTCCGAACACTGAAGCTTTCTTT
. | TRBJ2-5 | TRBV2 | . | CASSSLPETQYF | TGTGCCAGCAGCTCCCTTCCAGAGACCCAGTACTTC
. | TRBJ2-1 | TRBV4-2 | . | CASSQTNSYNEQFF | TGTGCCAGCAGCCAGACTAACTCCTACAATGAGCAGTTCTTC
. | TRBJ2-2 | TRBV2 | . | CASSDSNTGELFF | TGTGCCAGCAGTGACAGTAACACCGGGGAGCTGTTTTTT
. | TRBJ1-4 | TRBV5-5 | . | CASSPQTNEKLFF | TGTGCCAGCAGCCCCCAAACTAATGAAAAACTGTTTTTT
. | TRBJ1-6 | TRBV7-3 | . | CASSPSTGGNSPLHF | TGTGCCAGCAGCCCCAGTACAGGAGGTAATTCACCCCTCCACTTT
. | TRBJ2-6 | TRBV10-2 | . | CASRSGANVLTF | TGCGCCAGCAGGAGCGGGGCCAACGTCCTGACTTTC
TRBD1 | TRBJ1-5 | TRBV30 | . | CAWSVRDSPNQPQHF | TGTGCCTGGAGTGTACGGGACAGTCCCAATCAGCCCCAGCATTTT
. | TRBJ1-4 | TRBV7-2 | few | CASSPRSASNEKLFF | TGTGCCAGCAGCCCCCGGTCGGCATCTAATGAAAAACTGTTTTTT
. | TRBJ2-7 | TRBV6-6 | . | CASSPIDRPLYEQYF | TGTGCCAGCAGTCCGATAGACAGACCACTATACGAGCAGTACTTC
. | TRBJ1-6 | TRBV7-2 | . | CASSSVGISYNSPLHF | TGTGCCAGCAGCTCCGTGGGCATATCCTATAATTCACCCCTCCACTTT
TRBD1 | TRBJ1-4 | TRBV5-1 | . | CASSSKGQGTATNEKLFF | TGCGCCAGCAGCTCTAAAGGACAGGGAACGGCTACTAATGAAAAACTGTTTTTT
. | TRBJ1-1 | TRBV7-8 | . | CASSPPNTEAFF | TGTGCCAGCAGCCCCCCGAACACTGAAGCTTTCTTT
TRBD1 | TRBJ1-2 | TRBV27 | . | CASTPPRPDRGHGYGYTF | TGTGCCAGCACACCTCCCCGCCCGGACAGGGGGCATGGCTATGGCTACACCTTC
TRBD1 | TRBJ1-1 | TRBV19 | once | CASTIGTGGQAFF | TGTGCCAGTACCATCGGGACAGGGGGCCAAGCTTTCTTT
TRBD2 | TRBJ2-3 | TRBV18 | . | CASLSGTTTDTQYF | TGTGCCAGCTTATCCGGGACTACCACAGATACGCAGTATTTT
. | TRBJ1-2 | TRBV6-5 | few | CASHSDGDYGYTF | TGTGCCAGCCACTCGGACGGAGACTATGGCTACACCTTC
. | TRBJ1-5 | TRBV18 | . | CASSLNSGPTSNQPQHF | TGTGCCAGCTCATTGAACTCGGGACCAACTAGCAATCAGCCCCAGCATTTT
. | TRBJ1-2 | TRBV9 | . | CASSVAFTVSNYGYTF | TGTGCCAGCAGCGTAGCTTTCACAGTTTCCAACTATGGCTACACCTTC
TRBD1 | TRBJ1-1 | TRBV13 | . | CASSSNRDRVVGTEAFF | TGTGCCAGCAGCTCAAACCGGGACAGGGTTGTTGGCACTGAAGCTTTCTTT
. | TRBJ1-2 | TRBV25-1 | . | CASSETPGPPYGYTF | TGTGCCAGCAGTGAAACTCCTGGCCCCCCCTATGGCTACACCTTC
. | TRBJ1-2 | TRBV18 | . | CASSPMVNYGYTF | TGTGCCAGCTCACCGATGGTCAACTATGGCTACACCTTC
. | TRBJ2-3 | TRBV10-1 | . | CAPTRTPNTDTQYF | TGCGCCCCCACCAGGACACCTAACACAGATACGCAGTATTTT
. | TRBJ2-2 | TRBV7-6 | . | CASSLGAGELFF | TGTGCCAGCAGCTTGGGGGCCGGGGAGCTGTTTTTT